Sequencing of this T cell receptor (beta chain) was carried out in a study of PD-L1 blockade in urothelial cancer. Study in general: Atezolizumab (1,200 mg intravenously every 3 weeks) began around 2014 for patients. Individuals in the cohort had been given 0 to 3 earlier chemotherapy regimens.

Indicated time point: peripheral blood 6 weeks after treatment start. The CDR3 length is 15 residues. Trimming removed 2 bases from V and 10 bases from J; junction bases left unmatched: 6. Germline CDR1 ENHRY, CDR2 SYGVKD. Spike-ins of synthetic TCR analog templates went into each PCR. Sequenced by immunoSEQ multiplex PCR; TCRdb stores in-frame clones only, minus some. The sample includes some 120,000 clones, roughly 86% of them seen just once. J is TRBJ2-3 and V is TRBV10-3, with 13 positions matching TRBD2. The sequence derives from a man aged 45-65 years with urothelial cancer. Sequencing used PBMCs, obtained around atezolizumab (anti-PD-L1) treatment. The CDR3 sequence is CAISEELAGGPAQYF. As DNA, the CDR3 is TGTGCCATCAGTGAGGAACTAGCGGGAGGGCCGGCGCAGTATTTT.